The T cell receptor (beta chain) under discussion was sequenced for a study of beta chain features in type 1 diabetes. Germline CDR1 and CDR2: MNHEY and SVGAGI. The CDR3 contains 15 residues. With 1 base removed from V and 4 bases from J, the gap between germline ends came to 13 bases. Details on this clone: The antigen remains unidentified.

Investigators reverse transcribed all isolated RNA, so they sequenced expressed TCRB transcripts. The data were produced by immunoSEQ multiplex PCR, yet TCRdb's version contains in-frame clones alone and is incomplete. Of approximately 470,000 clones in the sample, approximately 28% were seen once. General study results and limits: Patients' naive, central memory and regulatory TCRB repertoires appeared more alike than those of healthy donors. Diminished insertions and augmented deletions at VDJ junctions characterized type 1 diabetes patients.

The TCR was taken from a man aged 18-30 years in good health. The sequenced sample was naive CD4+ T cells from blood. V is TRBV6-5 and J is TRBJ1-2; perhaps TRBD1 as D (5 bases). The DNA of the CDR3 is TGTGCCAGCAGTTACTGGCAGGGTGAGGTCTATGGCTACACCTTC. Protein product: CASSYWQGEVYGYTF.